Listed here are 24 T cell receptor beta chains from one sample, sequenced in a study of cytomegalovirus exposure and HLA in healthy donors. The PCR ran on 60 Vbeta and 13 Jbeta primers. Assay: immunoSEQ multiplex PCR; the TCRdb copy retains only in-frame clones and omits some. The sample records 110,000 or so clones, around three quarters being singletons. The sample comprised PBMCs. Every receptor here comes from a man aged 50 to 59 in good health and CMV-seropositive.

The chain carries TRBV30 and TRBJ1-1, with D tentatively TRBD1 (6 bases). The length of the CDR3 is 16 residues. V was cut by 3 bases and J by 5 bases, with 22 bases left in between. Germline V gene sequence: CDR1 GTSNPN, CDR2 SVGIG (reference sequence). The DNA of the CDR3 is TGTGCCTGGAGGGACCGATGGCGGGGGGCCAGGACTGAAGCTTTCTTT. This codes for CAWRDRWRGARTEAFF.

This clone appeared a single time. This rearrangement joins TRBV6-1 to TRBJ2-7; no definite D call. CDR1 is MNHNS and CDR2 is SASEGT in the germline V gene. The length of the CDR3 is 16 residues. Trimming took 2 bases from V and 3 from J, leaving 17 bases between them. The CDR3 nucleotides are TGTGCCAGCAGTGAATTTTTAGAGGTGGCCAGCTACGAGCAGTACTTC. As protein: CASSEFLEVASYEQYF.

The chain carries TRBV11-2 and TRBJ2-5; a weak D match, TRBD2 (6 bases). The CDR3 runs to 15 residues. In germline, CDR1 is SGHAT, CDR2 FQNNGV. V lost 0 bases to trimming and J lost 6 bases, with 14 bases between them. The CDR3 sequence is CASSLDPGVSQTQYF. The CDR3 bases are TGTGCCAGCAGCTTAGATCCGGGGGTCTCGCAGACCCAGTACTTC.

The chain employs TRBV30 and TRBJ1-4; no reliable D call. This CDR3 has 13 residues. Trimming removed 2 bases from V and 8 bases from J, with 12 bases in between. Germline CDR1 and CDR2: GTSNPN and SVGIG (reference sequence). CDR3 sequence reads: CAWSTRVREKLFF. The DNA of the CDR3 is TGTGCCTGGAGTACGAGGGTTCGGGAAAAACTGTTTTTT.

V is TRBV5-1 and J is TRBJ1-2, with D possibly being TRBD1 (5 bases). V lost 3 bases to trimming and J lost 2 bases, with 8 bases between them. CDR3 length: 13 residues. Germline V CDR1 and CDR2: SGHRS, YFSETQ. CDR3 nucleotides: TGCGCCAGCAGCTCGACAGACAACTATGGCTACACCTTC. This codes for CASSSTDNYGYTF. Looking up the rest from reference TRBV5-1 and TRBJ1-2 gives the full variable domain: KAGVTQTPRYLIKTRGQQVTLSCSPISGHRSVSWYQQTPGQGLQFLFEYFSETQRNKGNFPGRFSGRQFSNSRSEMNVSTLELGDSALYLCASSSTDNYGYTFGSGTRLTVV.

The rearrangement uses TRBV19 and TRBJ1-2; D perhaps matches TRBD1 (5 bases). Germline CDR1 LNHDA, CDR2 SQIVND (reference sequence). This CDR3 contains 14 residues. V was pared by 3 bases and J by 4 bases, with 12 bases between. The DNA for the CDR3 is TGTGCCAGTAGTATGGCGGGGGGTCGCTATGGCTACACCTTC. This sequence encodes CASSMAGGRYGYTF.

The genes are TRBV6-1 and TRBJ1-1; D is undetermined. From germline, CDR1 is MNHNS and CDR2 SASEGT. The CDR3 sequence is 13 residues long. V was trimmed by 3 bases and J by 1 base, leaving 6 bases between them. For the CDR3, the DNA is TGTGCCAGCAGTGACATCCCGAACACTGAAGCTTTCTTT. Translation gives CASSDIPNTEAFF.

The gene calls are TRBV5-1 and TRBJ1-4, with no clear D. This CDR3 is 14 amino acids long. Trimming left V 4 bases short and J 3 bases short, with 10 bases between. Germline lookup yields CDR1 SGHRS and CDR2 YFSETQ. CDR3 DNA: TGCGCCAGCAGCCCGTCAGCGTCTAATGAAAAACTGTTTTTT. Amino acids: CASSPSASNEKLFF.

This chain connects TRBV7-3 to TRBJ1-1; the D gene is possibly TRBD1 (5 bases). V was trimmed by 6 bases and J by 2 bases, leaving 13 bases between them. CDR1 is SGHTA, CDR2 FQGTGA, per germline. The CDR3 runs 14 residues. The CDR3 nucleotides read TGTGCCAGCAGTGTACGGGGGATAAACACTGAAGCTTTCTTT. It encodes CASSVRGINTEAFF.

The V and J genes are TRBV11-2 and TRBJ1-6, with D possibly being TRBD1 (6 bases). The ends were cut back, 5 bases at V and 7 bases at J, with 12 bases in the middle. Looked up from germline, CDR1 is SGHAT and CDR2 is FQNNGV. The length of the CDR3 is 14 residues. CDR3 DNA: TGTGCCAGCAGCCGGGACGGACAGAATTCACCCCTCCACTTT. This gives the protein CASSRDGQNSPLHF.

This clone was counted only a few times. V usage is TRBV28 and J usage is TRBJ1-2; 8 bases match TRBD1. The germline CDR1 and CDR2 sequences are MDHEN and SYDVKM. This CDR3 has 16 amino acids. The ends lost 4 bases at V and 4 bases at J; junction bases unmatched: 11. The CDR3 DNA is TGTGCCAGCAGTTCCTCAGGGGGCCAACGGAGCTATGGCTACACCTTC. Protein sequence: CASSSSGGQRSYGYTF.

This clone occurred once. This sequence joins TRBV29-1 and TRBJ2-3; 12 nucleotides align to TRBD1. Germline V gives CDR1 SQVTM, CDR2 ANQGSEA. This CDR3 comprises 15 residues. Germline trimming cut 3 bases from V and 5 bases from J; bases unmatched to any gene: 6. CDR3: CSVEPGQGAGDTQYF. CDR3 nucleotide sequence: TGCAGCGTTGAGCCGGGACAGGGGGCCGGAGATACGCAGTATTTT.

The chain employs TRBV28 and TRBJ1-4; 7 bases are shared with TRBD1. J was trimmed by 7 bases and V by 8 bases; bases with no gene match: 7. The germline V gene has CDR1 MDHEN and CDR2 SYDVKM. The CDR3 has 13 residues. The CDR3 region is CASGGQPSEKLFF. CDR3 in DNA: TGTGCCAGCGGGGGACAGCCTTCTGAAAAACTGTTTTTT.

The chain is built from TRBV6-1 and TRBJ1-4; 9 positions match TRBD1. The V and J ends lost 6 bases and 8 bases, in that order; junction bases with no gene match: 7. CDR1 and CDR2 (germline): MNHNS, SASEGT. The CDR3 is 14 amino acids. This CDR3 reads CASRTGGLGEKLFF. CDR3 bases: TGTGCCAGCAGAACAGGGGGCTTGGGGGAAAAACTGTTTTTT.

This chain joins TRBV4-3 and TRBJ2-2; TRBD2 matches at 9 bases. CDR1 and CDR2 (germline): LGHNA, YSLEER. The V and J ends lost 4 bases and 2 bases, in that order; junction bases with no gene match: 14. There are 19 residues in the CDR3. CDR3 region: CASSLKRSSSGINTGELFF. DNA of the CDR3: TGCGCCAGCAGCCTTAAACGCTCTTCTAGCGGGATAAACACCGGGGAGCTGTTTTTT.

This clone came up a few times. The CDR3 DNA follows: TGCGCCAGCAGTGTAGACAATGGTTATGGCTACACCTTC. It yields the protein CASSVDNGYGYTF. The genes are TRBV10-1 and TRBJ1-2; D ambiguous. Trimming took 4 bases from V and 5 from J, leaving 11 bases between them. CDR1 and CDR2 from the germline V gene are WNHNN and SYGVQD (reference sequence). There are 13 residues in the CDR3.

This chain joins TRBV6-6 and TRBJ1-2; 8 bases line up with TRBD1. The CDR3 is 14 residues long. The V and J ends lost 5 bases and 6 bases, in that order; junction bases with no gene match: 8. CDR1 is MNHNY, CDR2 SVGAGI, per germline (reference sequence). The CDR3 DNA sequence: TGTGCCAGCAGTCTTTCGGCAGGGGGCAATGGCTACACCTTC. Encoded protein: CASSLSAGGNGYTF.

This chain connects TRBV11-3 to TRBJ1-6, with TRBD1 as a possible D gene (6 bases). Germline CDR1 SGHNT, CDR2 YENEEA. The CDR3 is made up of 14 amino acids. V was cut by 3 bases and J by 11 bases, with 14 bases left in between. The chain's CDR3 is CASSFPGAWTPLHF. The CDR3, as DNA: TGTGCCAGCAGCTTCCCAGGGGCCTGGACACCCCTCCACTTT.

This clone was counted a few times. This sequence joins TRBV7-2 and TRBJ2-7; D may be TRBD2 (6 bases). This CDR3 spans 15 amino acids. Deletions cut 1 base from V and 6 bases from J, with 16 bases between. Germline loops: CDR1 SGHTA, CDR2 FQGNSA. The CDR3 is CASSLDVGRSIEQYF. The CDR3 region has the DNA TGTGCCAGCAGCTTAGACGTCGGGAGATCCATCGAGCAGTACTTC.

The chain has TRBV20-1 and TRBJ2-1; D not resolved. The CDR3 covers 11 residues. Looked up from germline, CDR1 is DFQATT and CDR2 is SNEGSKA (reference sequence). The germline V and J ends were trimmed by 1 base and 7 bases, with 5 bases remaining between them. The CDR3 bases are TGCAGTGCTAGAGCCCTAAATGAGCAGTTCTTC. Translated: CSARALNEQFF.

The chain has TRBV2 and TRBJ1-1; tentatively, D is TRBD1 (5 bases). Germline V lookup: CDR1 SNHLY, CDR2 FYNNEI. This CDR3 region has 15 residues. V lost 7 bases and J 1 base, leaving 16 bases between the germline ends. The CDR3 DNA reads as TGTGCCAGCATCATTTCTCAGGGCTCGAACACTGAAGCTTTCTTT. It specifies CASIISQGSNTEAFF.

The rearrangement joins TRBV28 to TRBJ1-1; 12 nucleotides match TRBD1. The CDR3 is 16 residues long. Germline values: CDR1 MDHEN, CDR2 SYDVKM. V gave up 6 bases and J gave up 4 bases; unmatched junction bases: 9. The chain's CDR3 is CASSPPGQGAVTEAFF. The CDR3 nucleotides read TGTGCCAGCAGCCCGCCGGGACAGGGGGCTGTCACTGAAGCTTTCTTT.

The chain couples TRBV5-1 to TRBJ2-7; 14 bases are a match to TRBD2. CDR1 and CDR2 from the germline V gene are SGHRS and YFSETQ. J gave up 6 bases and V 4 bases, and 3 bases lay outside the gene matches. The CDR3 sequence is 14 residues long. The CDR3 nucleotides are TGCGCCAGCAGCGCGGGACTAGCGGGAGCCGAGCAGTACTTC. Translating gives CASSAGLAGAEQYF.

This rearrangement joins TRBV9 to TRBJ2-7; D not resolved. Trimming cost V 4 bases and J 0 bases, with 11 bases left between them. The CDR3 is 14 residues long. Germline values: CDR1 SGDLS, CDR2 YYNGEE. The CDR3 is CASSKYSTSYEQYF. As DNA, the CDR3 is TGTGCCAGCAGCAAGTATTCTACCTCCTACGAGCAGTACTTC.